The source of this T cell receptor (beta chain) is a study of early T cells in non-severe SARS-CoV-2 infection. Study overall: The study sequenced bulk RNA from unsorted whole blood, with chains unpaired.

Concerning this clonotype: Its antigen is as yet unknown.

The study, taken as a whole, reports: Missing private and CD4 specificities, VDJdb matching favored anti-spike CD8 responses.

Individual cDNA molecules received unique molecular identifiers. MiXCR, run by TCRdb on the 5' RACE reads, gives a single entry per CDR3 protein. The table lists fewer than 85,000 distinct CDR3 sequences, around a tenth of them singletons. Trimming shortened V by 6 bases and J by 0 bases, and 12 bases separated the two germline ends. The CDR3 consists of 15 residues. The germline gives CDR1 MNHEY, CDR2 SVGAGI. Sequencing was done on a sample of whole blood. The rearrangement uses TRBV6-5 and TRBJ2-1; D is uncertain. This TCR was sampled from an adult who was a healthcare worker with PCR-confirmed SARS-CoV-2 infection or an uninfected control (not recorded which). CDR3 in DNA: TGTGCCAGCAGCCCGACATACAGCTCCTACAATGAGCAGTTCTTC. This encodes CASSPTYSSYNEQFF.